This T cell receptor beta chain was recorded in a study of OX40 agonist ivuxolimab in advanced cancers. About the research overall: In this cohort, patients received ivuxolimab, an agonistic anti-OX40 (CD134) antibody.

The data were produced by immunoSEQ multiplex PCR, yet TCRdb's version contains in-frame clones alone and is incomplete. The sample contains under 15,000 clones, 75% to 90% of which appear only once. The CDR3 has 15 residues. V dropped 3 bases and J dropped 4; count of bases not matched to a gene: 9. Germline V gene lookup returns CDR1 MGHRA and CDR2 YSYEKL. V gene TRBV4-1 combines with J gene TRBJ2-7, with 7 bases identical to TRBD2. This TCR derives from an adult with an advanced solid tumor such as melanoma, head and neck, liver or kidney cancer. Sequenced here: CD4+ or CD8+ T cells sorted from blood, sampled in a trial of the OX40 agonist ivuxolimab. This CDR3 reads CASSHPREGGYEQYF. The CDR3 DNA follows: TGCGCCAGCAGCCACCCCAGAGAGGGAGGGTACGAGCAGTACTTC.